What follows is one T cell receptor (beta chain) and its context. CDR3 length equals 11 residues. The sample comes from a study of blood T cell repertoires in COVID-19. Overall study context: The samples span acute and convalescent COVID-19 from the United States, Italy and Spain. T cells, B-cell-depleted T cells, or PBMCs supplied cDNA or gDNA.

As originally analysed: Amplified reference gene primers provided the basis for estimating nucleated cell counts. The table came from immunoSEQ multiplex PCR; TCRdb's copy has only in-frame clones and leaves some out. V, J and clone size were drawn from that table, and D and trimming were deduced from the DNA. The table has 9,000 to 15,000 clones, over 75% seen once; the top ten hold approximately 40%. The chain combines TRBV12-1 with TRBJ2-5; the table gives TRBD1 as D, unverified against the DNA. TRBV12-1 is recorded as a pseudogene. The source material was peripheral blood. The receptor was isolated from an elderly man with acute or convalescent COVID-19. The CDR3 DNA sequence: TGTGCCAGCAGCTCCCGGACAGGTGAGAACTTC. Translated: CASSSRTGENF.